One and the same sample provided the 27 T cell receptor beta chains below, sequenced in a study of T cell repertoires in cytomegalovirus infection. One entry per CDR3 protein, called by TCRdb with MiXCR from the reads. The sample contains 560,000 or so distinct CDR3 sequences, 15% to 20% of which appear only once. The sample consisted of CD8+ T cells from PBMCs. All receptors derive from a human donor in good health (CMV status not recorded). Some clones in this sample may be carry-over from other donors' samples.

The V gene is TRBV6-4, the J gene TRBJ2-3; tentatively, D is TRBD2 (6 bases). The CDR3 length is 14 residues. From germline, CDR1 is MRHNA and CDR2 SNTAGT. V lost 3 bases and J 4 bases, leaving 11 bases between the germline ends. The CDR3 region has the DNA TGTGCCAGCAGTGAGGCGGAGGGCGCAGATACGCAGTATTTT. Protein: CASSEAEGADTQYF.

There are many counts of this clonotype. The chain is built from TRBV7-8 and TRBJ2-5; D gene uncertain. V was trimmed by 6 bases and J by 4 bases, leaving 6 bases between them. Germline assignment: CDR1 SGHVS and CDR2 FQNEAQ. This CDR3 comprises 11 residues. CDR3 nucleotides: TGTGCCAGCAGACTCGGAGAGACCCAGTACTTC. Amino acid sequence: CASRLGETQYF. Using reference TRBV7-8 and TRBJ2-5 for the parts outside the CDR3, the full variable domain is GAGVSQSPRYKVAKRGQDVALRCDPISGHVSLFWYQQALGQGPEFLTYFQNEAQLDKSGLPSDRFFAERPEGSVSTLKIQRTQQEDSAVYLCASRLGETQYFGPGTRLLVL.

This clonotype was counted a few times. CDR3 protein: CASWGLANSGANVLTF. The CDR3 DNA reads as TGTGCCAGCTGGGGACTAGCCAACTCGGGGGCCAACGTCCTGACTTTC. This chain joins TRBV2 and TRBJ2-6; 9 bases fit TRBD2. Germline V lookup: CDR1 SNHLY, CDR2 FYNNEI. The CDR3 sequence is 16 residues long. Trimming removed 8 bases from V and 4 bases from J; junction bases left unmatched: 9.

This clonotype has just a few counts. The J gene is TRBJ2-1, the V gene TRBV30; TRBD1 matches 9 bases. The CDR3 runs to 14 residues. The J segment lost 4 bases and the V segment lost 1 base, leaving 2 bases of the junction unmatched. CDR1 is GTSNPN and CDR2 is SVGIG in the germline V gene (reference sequence). The CDR3 sequence: CAWSAGTGYNEQFF. The CDR3 nucleotides read TGTGCCTGGAGTGCCGGGACAGGGTACAATGAGCAGTTCTTC.

This clonotype has ten or more counts. The V and J genes are TRBV5-5 and TRBJ2-2; D unresolved. Trimming took 4 bases from V and 7 from J, leaving 26 bases between them. Looked up from germline, CDR1 is SGHKS and CDR2 is YYEKEE (reference sequence). The CDR3 sequence is 18 residues long. DNA for the CDR3: TGTGCCAGCAGCACCGCAGCCCTTGCCCCACCTCGCCTCGGGGAGCTGTTTTTT. Its protein is CASSTAALAPPRLGELFF.

The rearrangement links TRBV5-1 to TRBJ1-1; TRBD1 matches at 8 bases. The CDR3 totals 12 residues. CDR1 and CDR2 from the germline V gene are SGHRS and YFSETQ. The V segment lost 7 bases and the J segment 6 bases; nucleotides outside the gene matches: 5. DNA for the CDR3: TGCGCCAGCCAGGGGGCGAGGCCTGAAGCTTTCTTT. Translation gives CASQGARPEAFF.

This clonotype was seen a handful of times. This chain links TRBV5-5 with TRBJ2-1; perhaps D is TRBD1 or TRBD2 (5 bases each). CDR3 length: 14 amino acids. Germline values: CDR1 SGHKS, CDR2 YYEKEE (reference sequence). Trimming took 2 bases from V and 3 from J, leaving 9 bases between them. CDR3 DNA sequence: TGTGCCAGCAGCTTCCGGGACGACTACAATGAGCAGTTCTTC. Its protein is CASSFRDDYNEQFF.

This clonotype has a count of ten or more. The rearrangement joins TRBV7-6 to TRBJ2-3; a possible D gene is TRBD2 (6 bases). Germline loops: CDR1 SGHVS, CDR2 FNYEAQ. There are 15 residues in the CDR3. The germline V and J ends were trimmed by 5 bases and 3 bases, with 15 bases remaining between them. DNA of the CDR3: TGTGCCAGCAGCCAGAGGGGAGGAGGTACAGATACGCAGTATTTT. Its protein is CASSQRGGGTDTQYF.

There are many counts of this clonotype. This chain joins TRBV7-2 and TRBJ2-2; 7 positions agree with TRBD2. The trim removed 1 base at V and 3 bases at J, leaving 5 bases unmatched. Germline V gene lookup returns CDR1 SGHTA and CDR2 FQGNSA. The length of the CDR3 is 16 residues. CDR3 sequence reads: CASSLVGREDTGELFF. Here the CDR3 DNA reads TGTGCCAGCAGCTTAGTGGGTCGGGAGGACACCGGGGAGCTGTTTTTT.

As regards this clonotype: The conserved closing phenylalanine or tryptophan is absent in this CDR3, likely reflecting a read error. The limits of the CDR3 on the DNA are not certain, so only TCRdb's listed CDR3 is given. The rearrangement uses TRBV7-8 and TRBJ1-5; the D segment call TRBD1 is taken from the table without a DNA check. The CDR3 is 18 amino acids in total, end residues counted. CDR1 and CDR2 from the germline V gene are SGHVS and FQNEAQ. CDR3 in amino acids: CASSYLGRGWDRNQPPHL.

This clonotype was counted ten times or more. This chain uses TRBV7-3 with TRBJ1-1; TRBD1 might be the D (5 bases). V was pared by 5 bases and J by 0 bases, with 10 bases between. Germline CDR1 reads SGHTA; CDR2 reads FQGTGA. This CDR3 has 14 amino acids. The CDR3 is CASSRDGMNTEAFF. CDR3 DNA: TGTGCCAGCAGCCGGGACGGAATGAACACTGAAGCTTTCTTT.

The gene calls are TRBV15 and TRBJ1-5; no clear D. V was clipped by 0 bases and J by 2 bases, with 2 bases between them. Germline V gene sequence: CDR1 LNHNV, CDR2 YYDKDF (reference sequence). The CDR3 sequence is 13 residues long. The CDR3 bases are TGTGCCACCAGCAGAGATCGCAATCAGCCCCAGCATTTT. It translates to CATSRDRNQPQHF.

This chain links TRBV6-6 with TRBJ2-7; weak D call: TRBD2 (5 bases). The CDR3 has 16 residues. From germline, CDR1 is MNHNY and CDR2 SVGAGI (reference sequence). Deletions cut 2 bases from V and 0 bases from J, with 14 bases between. CDR3 residues: CASSYDPIGISYEQYF. The CDR3 DNA is TGTGCCAGCAGTTACGATCCCATCGGGATCTCCTACGAGCAGTACTTC.

This clonotype was counted at least ten times. The chain joins TRBV2 to TRBJ1-5, with D tentatively TRBD1 (5 bases). The CDR3 runs 15 residues. CDR1 is SNHLY, CDR2 FYNNEI, per germline. Trimming removed 4 bases at V and 4 bases at J, with 14 bases between. CDR3 nucleotide sequence: TGTGCCAGCAGTGCAATATTGGGGGGGAATCAGCCCCAGCATTTT. Protein product: CASSAILGGNQPQHF.

This clonotype has just a few counts. This rearrangement joins TRBV19 to TRBJ2-7, with D possibly being TRBD1 (6 bases). The V and J ends lost 3 bases and 3 bases respectively, with 12 bases between them. Germline values: CDR1 LNHDA, CDR2 SQIVND (reference sequence). CDR3 length equals 14 residues. The CDR3 nucleotides are TGTGCCAGTAGTATGAGGGGGACCCTCTACGAGCAGTACTTC. Encoded protein: CASSMRGTLYEQYF.

This clonotype showed up just once. V and J are TRBV27 and TRBJ1-2, with TRBD1 matching 9 bases. CDR1 and CDR2 (germline): MNHEY, SMNVEV (reference sequence). Losses at the gene ends were 0 bases for V and 1 base for J; bases not matched to a gene: 3. The CDR3 runs to 16 residues. CDR3 protein: CASSLSQTGGNYGYTF. DNA of the CDR3: TGTGCCAGCAGTTTATCGCAGACAGGGGGTAACTATGGCTACACCTTC.

V and J are TRBV2 and TRBJ2-7; 9 bases line up with TRBD2. Losses at the gene ends were 4 bases for V and 5 bases for J; bases not matched to a gene: 9. This CDR3 is 15 amino acids long. CDR1 is SNHLY, CDR2 FYNNEI, per germline. As DNA, the CDR3 is TGTGCCAGCAGTGCAGATAGCGGGAGCAGCGACGAGCAGTACTTC. Protein sequence: CASSADSGSSDEQYF.

The chain joins TRBV11-2 to TRBJ2-2; D tentatively fits TRBD1 or TRBD2 (6 bases each). Per the germline V gene, CDR1 is SGHAT and CDR2 is FQNNGV. The V end lost 1 base, the J end lost 5 bases, and 11 bases lay between the germline ends. The CDR3 is made up of 15 amino acids. This chain's CDR3 is CASSLAPGATGELFF. CDR3 sequence (DNA): TGTGCCAGCAGCTTAGCCCCGGGGGCGACCGGGGAGCTGTTTTTT.

Many counts were recorded for this clonotype. The J gene is TRBJ1-1, the V gene TRBV12-3 or TRBV12-4; D is unresolved. This CDR3 has 14 residues. Trimming removed 1 base at V and 0 bases at J, with 6 bases between. CDR3: CASSLDGMNTEAFF. CDR3 nucleotides: TGTGCCAGCAGTTTAGACGGCATGAACACTGAAGCTTTCTTT.

V is TRBV4-1 and J is TRBJ1-1; 7 positions match TRBD1. V dropped 3 bases and J dropped 7; count of bases not matched to a gene: 5. Germline V CDR1 and CDR2: MGHRA, YSYEKL. The CDR3 is 13 amino acids. The CDR3: CASSQVTGDEAFF. The CDR3 nucleotides are TGCGCCAGCAGCCAGGTTACAGGGGATGAAGCTTTCTTT.

This clonotype occurred a few times. This chain links TRBV6-5 with TRBJ2-1; the match to TRBD1 covers 7 bases. The CDR3 has 14 residues. Germline lookup yields CDR1 MNHEY and CDR2 SVGAGI. V lost 7 bases and J lost 2; bases outside the gene matches: 5. CDR3 region: CASKSDRAYNEQFF. In DNA form, the CDR3 reads TGTGCCAGCAAAAGCGACAGGGCCTACAATGAGCAGTTCTTC.

This clonotype was detected ten times or more. The chain recombines TRBV6-7 with TRBJ1-6; maybe TRBD1 (6 bases). TRBV6-7 falls under the ORF class, with uncertain function. CDR3 length: 15 residues. The V gene lost 0 bases and the J gene lost 7 bases, with 10 bases spanning the gap. In DNA form, the CDR3 reads TGTGCCAGCAGTTACTCGAGCCAGGGGAATTCACCCCTCCACTTT. Protein product: CASSYSSQGNSPLHF.

This clonotype has a handful of counts. This chain uses TRBV5-1 with TRBJ2-5, with D perhaps TRBD1 or TRBD2 (5 bases each). Trimming took 0 bases from V and 1 from J, leaving 10 bases between them. This CDR3 is built from 15 residues. Germline V gene lookup returns CDR1 SGHRS and CDR2 YFSETQ. This CDR3 reads CASSLGRGFQETQYF. As DNA, the CDR3 is TGCGCCAGCAGCTTGGGACGGGGCTTCCAAGAGACCCAGTACTTC. Drawing the rest from reference TRBV5-1 and TRBJ2-5, the complete variable domain is KAGVTQTPRYLIKTRGQQVTLSCSPISGHRSVSWYQQTPGQGLQFLFEYFSETQRNKGNFPGRFSGRQFSNSRSEMNVSTLELGDSALYLCASSLGRGFQETQYFGPGTRLLVL.

This clonotype occurred many times. V gene TRBV27 combines with J gene TRBJ1-5, with a possible D match to TRBD1 (5 bases). Germline V gene lookup returns CDR1 MNHEY and CDR2 SMNVEV (reference sequence). The V end lost 7 bases, the J end lost 2 bases, and 12 bases lay between the germline ends. This CDR3 region has 14 residues. The CDR3 bases are TGTGCCAGCAAGGGGAGGTTGGGCAATCAGCCCCAGCATTTT. Translating gives CASKGRLGNQPQHF.

The chain employs TRBV3-1 and TRBJ1-2; 8 positions match TRBD1. The CDR3 length is 17 residues. Germline lookup yields CDR1 LGHDT and CDR2 YNNKEL (reference sequence). V was pared by 0 bases and J by 4 bases, with 10 bases of the junction left unmatched. CDR3 in DNA: TGTGCCAGCAGCCAAGATCCTGGACAGGGAAGTGTCTATGGCTACACCTTC. Its translation is CASSQDPGQGSVYGYTF.

This clonotype appeared many times. The V and J genes are TRBV10-3 and TRBJ2-1; 9 nucleotides match TRBD2. Looked up from germline, CDR1 is ENHRY and CDR2 is SYGVKD. V trimming: 4 bases; J trimming: 8 bases; junction bases outside the gene matches: 9. The CDR3 sequence is 15 residues long. This chain's CDR3 is CAISAWTSEFDEQFF. Here the CDR3 DNA reads TGTGCCATCAGTGCATGGACTAGCGAGTTTGATGAGCAGTTCTTC.

This clonotype has only a few counts. This rearrangement joins TRBV5-4 to TRBJ1-1; 7 positions agree with TRBD1. J lost 2 bases, V lost 2 bases, and 9 bases had no gene match. The V gene's germline CDR1 is SGHNT and CDR2 YYREEE (reference sequence). The length of the CDR3 is 16 residues. CDR3 sequence: CASSFGAGQINTEAFF. CDR3 DNA sequence: TGTGCCAGCAGCTTTGGAGCGGGACAGATTAACACTGAAGCTTTCTTT.